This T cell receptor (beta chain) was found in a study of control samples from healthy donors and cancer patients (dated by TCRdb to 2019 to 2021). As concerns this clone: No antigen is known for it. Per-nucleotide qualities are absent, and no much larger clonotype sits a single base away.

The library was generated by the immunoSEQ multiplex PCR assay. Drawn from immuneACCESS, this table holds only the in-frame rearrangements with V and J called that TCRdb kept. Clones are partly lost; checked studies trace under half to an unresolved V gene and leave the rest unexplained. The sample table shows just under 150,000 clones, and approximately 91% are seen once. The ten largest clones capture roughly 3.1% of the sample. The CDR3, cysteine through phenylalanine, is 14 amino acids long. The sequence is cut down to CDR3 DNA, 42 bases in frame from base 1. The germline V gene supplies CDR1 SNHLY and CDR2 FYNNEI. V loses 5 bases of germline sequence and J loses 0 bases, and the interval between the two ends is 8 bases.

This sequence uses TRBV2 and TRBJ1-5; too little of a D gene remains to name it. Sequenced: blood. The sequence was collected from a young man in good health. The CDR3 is CASSPGHSNQPQHF. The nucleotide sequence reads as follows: TGTGCCAGCAGTCCGGGCCATAGCAATCAGCCCCAGCATTTT. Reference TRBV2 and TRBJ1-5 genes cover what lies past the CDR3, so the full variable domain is EPEVTQTPSHQVTQMGQEVILRCVPISNHLYFYWYRQILGQKVEFLVSFYNNEISEKSEIFDDQFSVERPDGSNFTLKIRSTKLEDSAMYFCASSPGHSNQPQHFGDGTRLSIL.